This TCR beta chain was recorded in a study of blood T cell repertoires in COVID-19. Overall study: From the United States, Italy and Spain came samples of acute and convalescent COVID-19. T cells, B-cell-depleted T cells, or PBMCs supplied cDNA or gDNA.

This CDR3 spans 14 amino acids. Trimming left V 0 bases short and J 0 bases short, with 6 bases between. The germline V gene has CDR1 SGHRS and CDR2 YFSETQ. Original processing notes: Estimated nucleated cell counts came from reference gene primer amplification. Some clones are missing from TCRdb's copy, which holds only in-frame ones; the method was immunoSEQ multiplex PCR. The D gene and trimming were derived from the DNA, and the V and J assignments and clone size from that table. The data hold under 200,000 clones, with 81% observed a single time. Cohorts were determined from participant-reported clinical history.

V is TRBV5-1 and J is TRBJ1-1; the D is unclear. This sequence originates from a woman aged 35 to 49 with acute COVID-19. Sequenced: PBMCs or T cells enriched from blood (not recorded which). CDR3: CASSLAEMNTEAFF. As DNA, the CDR3 is TGCGCCAGCAGCTTGGCAGAAATGAACACTGAAGCTTTCTTT.